The clone carrying this T cell receptor beta chain was recorded only once. Its matching antigen is unknown. Sequencing sought depths of 1 in 200,000 to 1 in 1 million T cells. The repertoire was sequenced with immunoSEQ multiplex PCR; TCRdb's copy has only in-frame clones and lacks some. The profile shows over 150,000 clones, approximately 72% of them singletons. This sample was taken from a study of cytotoxic CD8 clonotypes in ibrutinib-treated CLL. Findings and caveats of the study: Age-matched healthy donor levels were exceeded by baseline clonality, which tracked circulating CD8+ T-cell counts. Sampling times (in sustained-remission versus progressing patients) were not the same. Public clonotypes, an uncommon group, contracted or remained stable on treatment.

This sample comprised PBMCs, obtained after 24 months of ibrutinib treatment. The sequence came from a human donor with chronic lymphocytic leukemia.

The CDR3 is CASTLTGVVDTQYF. The CDR3, as DNA: TGTGCCAGCACCTTGACAGGGGTGGTAGATACGCAGTATTTT. The chain couples TRBV7-9 to TRBJ2-3; 8 bases agree with TRBD1. Germline CDR1 SEHNR, CDR2 FQNEAQ (reference sequence). Germline trimming cut 7 bases from V and 5 bases from J; bases unmatched to any gene: 8. The CDR3 loop spans 14 amino acids.